This TCR beta chain was retrieved from a study of blood T cell repertoires in COVID-19. Overall study: The United States, Italy and Spain were the sources of the acute and convalescent COVID-19 samples. The cDNA or gDNA used as material had been derived from T cells, B-cell-depleted T cells, or PBMCs.

Germline V gene sequence: CDR1 KGHSH, CDR2 LQKENI. V lost 3 bases, J lost 3 bases, and 6 bases lay in between. This CDR3 spans 12 amino acids. In the source study's methods: The assay estimated nucleated cells by amplifying reference gene primers. Clones were read by immunoSEQ multiplex PCR, and TCRdb kept only the in-frame ones, dropping some. V and J calls and clone size come straight from that table; D and trimming were deduced from the DNA. Seen here are roughly 70,000 clones, 91% observed once, and the top ten hold around 13%. This clone was found once. The chain uses TRBV18 and TRBJ2-7; no clear D gene. The TCR comes from a human donor with active COVID-19. The donor label of this sample is uncertain. The sequencing sample was made of peripheral blood. The CDR3 nucleotides are TGTGCCAGCTCACCCGAGAGCTACGAGCAGTACTTC. This codes for CASSPESYEQYF.